The sequence of this T cell receptor beta chain was determined in a study of metastatic and nonmetastatic thyroid tumors. Patients underwent thyroid surgery, and none had received any treatment before it. This CDR3 has 15 amino acids. Germline assignment: CDR1 SGHVS and CDR2 FQNEAQ. V shed 6 bases and J shed 3 bases, with 17 bases lying between them. In its sample, this clone was seen many times. This CDR3 is also generated by other DNA sequences in the sample. Study processing details: A classifier for distant metastasis in papillary thyroid cancer was constructed using CDR3 differences observed across clinicopathological groups. TCRdb recomputed clones from the PCR reads via MiXCR. What appears here as the V and J calls and clone size reflects TCRdb's work, not the paper's. The table shows some 11,000 clones, with around a fifth occurring only once.

Sequences were obtained from adjacent normal tissue. The chain carries TRBV7-8 and TRBJ2-5; possible D gene TRBD1, 6 bases. This receptor was taken from a female donor with papillary thyroid cancer or a benign thyroid nodule (not recorded which). Some clones in this sample may be carry-over from other donors' samples. The CDR3 DNA is TGTGCCAGCAGTTCAGGGCTGGGGGCCAAAGAGACCCAGTACTTC. Translating it yields CASSSGLGAKETQYF. The full variable domain, its missing parts supplied by reference TRBV7-8 and TRBJ2-5, is GAGVSQSPRYKVAKRGQDVALRCDPISGHVSLFWYQQALGQGPEFLTYFQNEAQLDKSGLPSDRFFAERPEGSVSTLKIQRTQQEDSAVYLCASSSGLGAKETQYFGPGTRLLVL.